The 10 T cell receptor beta chains given below trace back to one sample, sequenced in a study of T cell responses to AZD1222 COVID-19 vaccine. Assay: immunoSEQ multiplex PCR; the TCRdb copy retains only in-frame clones and omits some. The repertoire holds 90,000 to 120,000 clones, with about 90% as singletons. The specimen was peripheral blood, collected 28 days after the second AZD1222 dose. The receptors were sampled from an adult who received the AZD1222 COVID-19 vaccine.

This clone has a single count. The CDR3: CASSLVPMTKQMGGETQYF. In nucleotides, the CDR3 is TGCGCCAGCAGCTTGGTCCCAATGACCAAGCAAATGGGGGGGGAGACCCAGTACTTC. The chain joins TRBV5-1 to TRBJ2-5; 7 bases map to TRBD2. V was pared by 0 bases and J by 5 bases, with 19 bases of the junction left unmatched. This CDR3 contains 19 residues. The germline V gene encodes CDR1 SGHRS and CDR2 YFSETQ.

This sequence joins TRBV4-1 and TRBJ1-5; D possibly corresponds to TRBD1 (5 bases). In germline, CDR1 is MGHRA, CDR2 YSYEKL. The CDR3 has 13 amino acids. V was clipped by 4 bases and J by 7 bases, with 11 bases between them. The CDR3 coding sequence is TGCGCCAGCAGCCGGGCAGGGCTGCAGCCCCAGCATTTT. Its protein is CASSRAGLQPQHF.

The rearrangement joins TRBV30 to TRBJ1-4, with 8 nucleotides matching TRBD1. Germline V CDR1 and CDR2: GTSNPN, SVGIG (reference sequence). This CDR3 is built from 15 residues. V lost 4 bases and J lost 10; bases outside the gene matches: 14. The CDR3 DNA reads TGTGCCTGGAACGTACGGGGACAGGTTTCAGGAAAACTGTTTTTT. This codes for CAWNVRGQVSGKLFF.

The chain uses TRBV9 and TRBJ2-1, with D unclear. Germline V gene lookup returns CDR1 SGDLS and CDR2 YYNGEE. V was pared by 4 bases and J by 8 bases, with 7 bases between. The CDR3 is 11 amino acids. For the CDR3, the DNA is TGTGCCAGCAGCCCATGGGATGAGCAGTTCTTC. Translated: CASSPWDEQFF. The whole variable domain, remainder taken from reference TRBV9 and TRBJ2-1, is DSGVTQTPKHLITATGQRVTLRCSPRSGDLSVYWYQQSLDQGLQFLIQYYNGEERAKGNILERFSAQQFPDLHSELNLSSLELGDSALYFCASSPWDEQFFGPGTRLTVL.

The chain is built from TRBV27 and TRBJ1-1; 7 positions match TRBD1. Germline loops: CDR1 MNHEY, CDR2 SMNVEV (reference sequence). Unmatched junction bases numbered 11, after V lost 6 bases and J lost 4 bases. This CDR3 spans 15 amino acids. The DNA for the CDR3 is TGTGCCAGCAGATCGCAGGGGGGGGGAACCACTGAAGCTTTCTTT. Its translation: CASRSQGGGTTEAFF.

The chain employs TRBV3-1 (or the pseudogene TRBV3-2) and TRBJ1-1; no clear D gene. Trimming stripped 5 bases from V and 6 bases from J, with 19 bases between. This CDR3 region has 15 residues. Germline V lookup: CDR1 LGHDT, CDR2 YNNKEL (reference sequence). In DNA, the CDR3 is TGTGCCAGCAGCGCCCTATCCAGCGACGGGGCTGAAGCTTTCTTT. It codes for CASSALSSDGAEAFF.

This sequence joins TRBV19 and TRBJ1-5; D call uncertain. This CDR3 region has 14 residues. Germline V lookup: CDR1 LNHDA, CDR2 SQIVND (reference sequence). The germline V and J ends were trimmed by 7 bases and 0 bases, with 10 bases remaining between them. The CDR3 sequence is CASNGQNSNQPQHF. CDR3 DNA sequence: TGTGCCAGTAACGGGCAGAATAGCAATCAGCCCCAGCATTTT.

Details on this clone: Germline and junction disagree at one end, which may indicate a read error. This chain links TRBV2 with TRBJ1-4, with 8 bases matching TRBD1. The CDR3 loop spans 11 amino acids. Germline CDR1 is SNHLY and CDR2 is FYNNEI. The CDR3 reads CASTAWTGTYF. The CDR3 coding sequence is TGTGCCAGCACCGCTTGGACAGGGACATATTTT.

The chain couples TRBV18 to TRBJ2-3; D is unclear. CDR1 and CDR2 (germline): KGHSH, LQKENI. The CDR3 has 15 amino acids. The V end lost 5 bases, the J end lost 6 bases, and 18 bases lay between the germline ends. The CDR3 loop is CASSGSYLISDTQYF. The DNA of the CDR3 is TGTGCCAGCTCAGGCTCATATCTAATTTCCGATACGCAGTATTTT.

The gene calls are TRBV7-9 and TRBJ1-4; 8 positions agree with TRBD1. Trimming at V came to 5 bases and at J to 2 bases, leaving 4 bases not matched to a gene. This CDR3 is built from 15 residues. Germline loops: CDR1 SEHNR, CDR2 FQNEAQ (reference sequence). CDR3 region: CASSPGDRTNEKLFF. Here the CDR3 DNA reads TGTGCCAGCAGCCCGGGGGACAGGACTAATGAAAAACTGTTTTTT.